These T cell receptor beta chains were read from a single sample in a study of blood T cell repertoires in COVID-19. The method was immunoSEQ multiplex PCR; TCRdb's version includes in-frame clones alone and lacks a portion of them. Found here are about 260,000 clones, approximately 86% of them singletons; the top ten hold about 5%. Sequencing was carried out using peripheral blood. All receptors come from an older woman with COVID-19, enrolled during active disease. The CDR3 runs from the conserved cysteine through the conserved F or W. D genes are given only for firm matches. For some rows the clone size is stated as once, few or many, or as a class when expanded; others skip it.

16	-	TRBJ2-4	TRBV6-6	TRBD2	TGTGCCAGCAGTTACAAAAAGGGACTAGCTGAAAACATTCAGTACTTC	CASSYKKGLAENIQYF
15	-	TRBJ2-7	TRBV5-1	TRBD1	TGCGCCAGCAGCCGGACAGGCCAGGCGTCCTACGAGCAGTACTTC	CASSRTGQASYEQYF
14	few	TRBJ2-7	TRBV18	TRBD1	TGTGCCAGCTCACCCGGGACAGCCTCCTACGAGCAGTACTTC	CASSPGTASYEQYF
15	-	TRBJ1-5	TRBV3-1/TRBV3-2	TRBD1	TGTGCCAGCAGCCAAGGACAGGGAGGCAATCAGCCCCAGCATTTT	CASSQGQGGNQPQHF
16	-	TRBJ2-1	TRBV10-1	-	TGCGCCAGCAGTGAGGGGGACTTAAGCTCCTACAATGAGCAGTTCTTC	CASSEGDLSSYNEQFF
18	-	TRBJ2-2	TRBV7-7	-	TGTGCCAGCAGCTTGAGACTCTCCGGGACAACGAACACCGGGGAGCTGTTTTTT	CASSLRLSGTTNTGELFF
19	few	TRBJ2-6	TRBV5-1	-	TGCGCCAGCAGCCATAAGATTGGACAGACCTCACCGGGGGCCAACGTCCTGACTTTC	CASSHKIGQTSPGANVLTF
17	-	TRBJ2-2	TRBV5-1	-	TGCGCCAGCAGCTTGGTCGGAGGGGACCCTCATGGCGGGGAGCTGTTTTTT	CASSLVGGDPHGGELFF
14	-	TRBJ2-7	TRBV18	-	TGTGCCAGCTCACCACCGACAGCAACCTACGAGCAGTACTTC	CASSPPTATYEQYF
16	-	TRBJ1-5	TRBV10-3	TRBD1	TGTGCCATCAGTGAGTCGGGGACAGACAGCAATCAGCCCCAGCATTTT	CAISESGTDSNQPQHF
12	-	TRBJ1-2	TRBV28	-	TGTGCCAGCAGTTTCCGGGGGAAAGGCTACACCTTC	CASSFRGKGYTF
14	-	TRBJ2-1	TRBV7-7	-	TGTGCCAGCAGCTTAGACGGGTCTTACAATGAGCAGTTCTTC	CASSLDGSYNEQFF
16	-	TRBJ2-3	TRBV7-6	TRBD2	TGTGCCAGCAGCTTAGGCCTAGCGGAGGGCGAAAATACGCAGTATTTT	CASSLGLAEGENTQYF
17	-	TRBJ2-1	TRBV7-9	TRBD2	TGTGCCAGCAGCTTATGGCTGGCGGGAGGGACTAACAATGAGCAGTTCTTC	CASSLWLAGGTNNEQFF
17	-	TRBJ1-6	TRBV30	-	TGTGCCCTGAGTCTTCGGACAGATAGCTCCTATAATTCACCCCTCCACTTT	CALSLRTDSSYNSPLHF
17	-	TRBJ2-1	TRBV14	TRBD2	TGTGCCAGCAGCCAAGCTTCTAGCGGTGCGACCTACAATGAGCAGTTCTTC	CASSQASSGATYNEQFF
16	-	TRBJ1-3	TRBV9	-	TGTGCCAGCAGCGTAGCCTGGGCCGACTCTGGAAACACCATATATTTT	CASSVAWADSGNTIYF
13	-	TRBJ2-3	TRBV29-1	-	TGCAGCGAGGGTACAGGGCACACAGATACGCAGTATTTT	CSEGTGHTDTQYF
13	-	TRBJ1-1	TRBV20-1	TRBD1	TGCAGTGCTAGTGGGACAGGGGACACTGAAGCTTTCTTT	CSASGTGDTEAFF
15	-	TRBJ1-5	TRBV19	-	TGTGCCAGTAGTATAGTAGGAGGAGGCAATCAGCCCCAGCATTTT	CASSIVGGGNQPQHF
14	once	TRBJ1-4	TRBV5-1	-	TGCGCCAGCAGCTTTAGGGGTATTAATGAAAAACTGTTTTTT	CASSFRGINEKLFF
16	-	TRBJ2-7	TRBV18	TRBD2	TGTGCCAGCTCACAGGGACGTAGCGGGTACTCCTACGAGCAGTACTTC	CASSQGRSGYSYEQYF
18	few	TRBJ2-7	TRBV6-2/TRBV6-3	TRBD2	TGTGCCAGCAGTTACTCCCCTCCAGGTCTAGCGGGAGTTTACGAGCAGTACTTC	CASSYSPPGLAGVYEQYF
14	-	TRBJ2-7	TRBV5-4	TRBD2	TGTGCCAGCAGCTTGGGGGGACTAGCCTACGAGCAGTACTTC	CASSLGGLAYEQYF
16	-	TRBJ1-2	TRBV28	-	TGTGCCAGCAGCCTTTCATCCCTGGGCGGGGAAAGTGGCTACACCTTC	CASSLSSLGGESGYTF
15	-	TRBJ1-3	TRBV7-2	-	TGTGCCAGCAAAAAGGGGCCCAACTCTGGAAACACCATATATTTT	CASKKGPNSGNTIYF
16	-	TRBJ1-4	TRBV5-5	-	TGTGCCAGCAGACCCCAACACCGAGGGGGTGGTGAAAAACTGTTTTTT	CASRPQHRGGGEKLFF
13	once	TRBJ1-1	TRBV19	TRBD1	TGTGCCAGTAGTATCTTTGGGACAGTTGAAGCTTTCTTT	CASSIFGTVEAFF
15	-	TRBJ2-7	TRBV6-5	TRBD1	TGTGCCAGCAGCCTGGCCGGGACAGGCCTACACGAGCAGTACTTC	CASSLAGTGLHEQYF
16	once	TRBJ1-5	TRBV5-1	TRBD1	TGCGCCAGCAGCTTGGGGGATACAGGGGGTAATCAGCCCCAGCATTTT	CASSLGDTGGNQPQHF
16	-	TRBJ1-1	TRBV18	TRBD1	TGTGCCAGCTCACGGGACAGGGCGGGGAGGAACACTGAAGCTTTCTTT	CASSRDRAGRNTEAFF
13	-	TRBJ2-7	TRBV19	TRBD2	TGTGCCAGTAGTCCCCGTGGGAGGGTCGAGCAGTACTTC	CASSPRGRVEQYF
15	-	TRBJ1-2	TRBV4-1	-	TGCGCCAGCAGCCAAGGAGGAACCGGGGGCTATGGCTACACCTTC	CASSQGGTGGYGYTF
15	-	TRBJ2-1	TRBV14	-	TGTGCCAGCAGCCTTCGAGGGCAGGGGGGTTTTGAGCAGTTCTTC	CASSLRGQGGFEQFF
16	-	TRBJ2-3	TRBV2	-	TGTGCCAGCAGTGAACTATCGGGAGCGACCACAGATACGCAGTATTTT	CASSELSGATTDTQYF
15	-	TRBJ2-7	TRBV27	TRBD1	TGTGCCAGCCGCGGCCATGGACAGGGTTATAACGAGCAGTACTTC	CASRGHGQGYNEQYF
13	-	TRBJ2-7	TRBV6-5	-	TGTGCCAGCAGTCTACGGACAGACTACGAGCAGTACTTC	CASSLRTDYEQYF
15	-	TRBJ2-1	TRBV30	-	TGTGCCTGGACCCCAAGCGGGCCCTCCTACAATGAGCAGTTCTTC	CAWTPSGPSYNEQFF
18	-	TRBJ2-1	TRBV10-3	TRBD2	TGTGCCGCTTGCTCCGGGACTAGCGGGAGTCGTTCCTACAATGAGCAGTTCTTC	CAACSGTSGSRSYNEQFF
19	few	TRBJ1-2	TRBV4-1	TRBD1	TGCGCCAGCAGCCATCGAACCCCCGGGACAGGGGGCGCCGACTATGGCTACACCTTC	CASSHRTPGTGGADYGYTF
13	once	TRBJ1-5	TRBV30	-	TGTGCCTGGAGTGTACAGCTCAATCAGCCCCAGCATTTT	CAWSVQLNQPQHF